The rows below give T cell receptor beta chains drawn from one sample of a study of T cell responses to AZD1222 COVID-19 vaccine. Here immunoSEQ multiplex PCR was the method, and the copy in TCRdb shows in-frame clones only, minus some. Among some 130,000 clones listed, roughly 93% were seen once. Specimen: peripheral blood, collected on day 0 of AZD1222 vaccination. The origin of the receptors is an adult in good health. The CDR3 runs from the conserved cysteine through the conserved F or W. Fields, in order: V gene, CDR3 protein.

>TRBV19
CAQGGEVSEQYF
>TRBV7-2
CASSLVALTVSTDTQYF
>TRBV11-1
CASSMTSGSIRNEQFF
>TRBV15
CATSRVQGRVNTEAFF
>TRBV5-1
CASSLRTGDTGELFF
>TRBV28
CASSLERNQPQHF
>TRBV19
CASSSLTSGTSFYEQYF
>TRBV5-8
CASSYRDPNQPQHF
>TRBV6-2/TRBV6-3
CASSYGHLILQETQYF
>TRBV28
CASSSGGLSIRYTF
>TRBV7-7
CASSQGLAGNNEQFF
>TRBV21-1
CASSSHGTESYGYTF
>TRBV3-1/TRBV3-2
CASSQEGAGVSEQYF
>TRBV5-6
CASSPAMGQDGFF
>TRBV19
CASKGTGGNQPQHF
>TRBV24-1
CATSDHRVNTEAFF
>TRBV12-3/TRBV12-4
CAIRTASNYGYTF
>TRBV27
CASSFSGGRYGYTF
>TRBV4-2
CASSQERGRNEQFF
>TRBV3-1/TRBV3-2
CASQSRGPGTNQPQHF
>TRBV5-1
CASSLETGDQPQHF
>TRBV28
CASSLVFGTGGFQYGYTF
>TRBV12-3/TRBV12-4
CASSPDLDTEAFF
>TRBV5-1
CASSFTGDRGEKLFF
>TRBV9
CASSVDSQHNTEAFF
>TRBV19
CASSRDRETYEQYF
>TRBV18
CASSPGTDTQYF
>TRBV6-2/TRBV6-3
CASSYTAYGYTF
>TRBV15
CATSRGIENTEAFF
>TRBV27
CASSLRGARAYNEQFF
>TRBV7-9
CASSLEANTEAFF
>TRBV5-1
CASSLVGWTASYNSPLHF
>TRBV29-1
CSVELGLNGYTF